This T cell receptor (beta chain) is drawn from a study of cytomegalovirus exposure and HLA in healthy donors. About the study: Among around 170 million T cells, an earlier analysis found around 100 million unique TCR beta sequences.

This clone was counted a few times. The PCR contained 60 Vbeta and 13 Jbeta primers. Here immunoSEQ multiplex PCR was the method, and the copy in TCRdb shows in-frame clones only, minus some. The sample holds roughly 80,000 clones; 65% to 80% are singletons and the top ten take 9% to 14%. This CDR3 contains 14 residues. After removal of 6 bases from V and 5 bases from J, the junction contained 10 bases not matched to a gene. Germline V gene data show CDR1 as SQVTM and CDR2 as ANQGSEA. This TCR came from a male donor in good health and CMV-seropositive. The chain uses TRBV29-1 and TRBJ1-2, with 9 positions matching TRBD1. The specimen was PBMCs. CDR3: CSVGGTGSGYGYTF. As DNA, the CDR3 is TGCAGCGTCGGGGGGACAGGGAGCGGGTATGGCTACACCTTC. Filled out from reference TRBV29-1 and TRBJ1-2, the complete variable domain reads SAVISQKPSRDICQRGTSLTIQCQVDSQVTMMFWYRQQPGQSLTLIATANQGSEATYESGFVIDKFPISRPNLTFSTLTVSNMSPEDSSIYLCSVGGTGSGYGYTFGSGTRLTVV.